This T cell receptor (beta chain) was captured by sequencing in a study of blood T cell repertoires in COVID-19. Original processing notes: Reference gene primer amplification in the assay estimated nucleated cell counts. The assay was immunoSEQ multiplex PCR, and TCRdb's table has in-frame clones only and misses some. V and J calls and clone size follow that table, whereas D and trimming were derived from the DNA. The sample yields 150,000 to 200,000 clones, 70% to 85% seen once. CDR1 is SGHAT and CDR2 is FQNNGV in the germline V gene. V was clipped by 1 base and J by 3 bases, with 7 bases between them. This CDR3 region has 13 residues.

V and J are TRBV11-2 and TRBJ2-7; D gene uncertain. The TCR sequence derives from a woman of 80 years or more with acute or convalescent COVID-19. The sample taken for sequencing was peripheral blood. CDR3 coding DNA: TGTGCCAGCAGCTTAGTACCCGGCTACGAGCAGTACTTC. This codes for CASSLVPGYEQYF.